Each of the 24 T cell receptor beta chains below was sequenced from the same sample in a study of shared T cell receptors in the human thymus. Sequencing used immunoSEQ multiplex PCR; TCRdb keeps in-frame clones, though not all of them. Of about 660,000 clones in the sample, around 89% were seen once. This same sample was also part of a study on human thymus T cells.

Material for sequencing was thymocytes. Source of these receptors: a boy in the first two years of life with a congenital heart defect.

The chain employs TRBV30 and TRBJ1-2, with unresolved D. The V gene lost 4 bases and the J gene lost 0 bases, with 6 bases spanning the gap. There are 12 residues in the CDR3. Germline CDR1 is GTSNPN and CDR2 is SVGIG (reference sequence). This CDR3 reads CAWKRANYGYTF. CDR3 bases: TGTGCCTGGAAACGGGCTAACTATGGCTACACCTTC. The complete variable domain, with remaining parts taken from reference TRBV30 and TRBJ1-2, reads SQTIHQWPATLVQPVGSPLSLECTVEGTSNPNLYWYRQAAGRGLQLLFYSVGIGQISSEVPQNLSASRPQDRQFILSSKKLLLSDSGFYLCAWKRANYGYTFGSGTRLTVV.

This chain uses TRBV29-1 with TRBJ2-3; perhaps TRBD2 as D (6 bases). CDR1 and CDR2 (germline): SQVTM, ANQGSEA. This CDR3 spans 14 amino acids. The V end was cut by 4 bases, the J end by 4 bases, with 15 bases between. This CDR3 is CSVGRAGKSDTQYF. The CDR3 DNA reads as TGCAGCGTTGGGAGGGCCGGGAAGTCAGATACGCAGTATTTT.

The chain uses TRBV14 and TRBJ2-3; the D gene is possibly TRBD2 (7 bases). Looked up from germline, CDR1 is SGHDN and CDR2 is FVKESK. Deletions cut 1 base from V and 4 bases from J, with 21 bases between. CDR3 length: 18 amino acids. CDR3: CASSQGGWRGLSPDTQYF. CDR3 in DNA: TGTGCCAGCAGCCAAGGTGGCTGGCGGGGGCTGAGTCCAGATACGCAGTATTTT.

V gene TRBV27 combines with J gene TRBJ1-5; TRBD1 agrees at 8 bases. The V and J ends lost 0 bases and 7 bases, in that order; junction bases with no gene match: 5. This CDR3 is built from 15 residues. CDR1 MNHEY and CDR2 SMNVEV come from the germline V gene (reference sequence). The CDR3 DNA reads as TGTGCCAGCAGTTTATCCAGGACAGGGAAACAGCCCCAGCATTTT. This sequence encodes CASSLSRTGKQPQHF.

The CDR3 sequence: CASSPGLAASGPKNIQYF. The CDR3 bases are TGTGCCAGCAGCCCGGGACTAGCGGCCTCTGGGCCCAAAAACATTCAGTACTTC. The V and J genes are TRBV7-9 and TRBJ2-4, with 11 nucleotides matching TRBD2. V was clipped by 5 bases and J by 2 bases; unmatched bases: 11. CDR1 is SEHNR, CDR2 FQNEAQ, per germline (reference sequence). CDR3 size: 18 residues.

This chain uses TRBV4-3 with TRBJ2-2; 10 nucleotides align to TRBD2. The CDR3 has 18 amino acids. J lost 4 bases, V lost 1 base, and 9 bases had no gene match. Germline V lookup: CDR1 LGHNA, CDR2 YSLEER. The CDR3 is CASSQALAGAPGTGELFF. The DNA for the CDR3 is TGCGCCAGCAGCCAAGCCCTAGCGGGAGCCCCAGGCACCGGGGAGCTGTTTTTT.

This chain uses TRBV2 with TRBJ2-1; D ambiguous. Germline V gene lookup returns CDR1 SNHLY and CDR2 FYNNEI. This CDR3 comprises 12 residues. Trimming pared 3 bases from V and 8 bases from J, leaving 8 bases between. The CDR3: CASSDYPHEQFF. The CDR3 DNA reads as TGTGCCAGCAGTGATTATCCCCATGAGCAGTTCTTC.

The chain uses TRBV9 and TRBJ2-5; 7 positions match TRBD1. Unmatched junction bases numbered 9, after V lost 3 bases and J lost 7 bases. Germline assignment: CDR1 SGDLS and CDR2 YYNGEE. The length of the CDR3 is 14 residues. CDR3 in DNA: TGTGCCAGCAGCGGTTCGGGACAGCGAACGACCCAGTACTTC. Protein: CASSGSGQRTTQYF.

The V call is TRBV30, the J call TRBJ1-5; unclear D gene. The V end was cut by 0 bases, the J end by 5 bases, with 8 bases between. The germline V gene encodes CDR1 GTSNPN and CDR2 SVGIG (reference sequence). This CDR3 contains 13 residues. CDR3 nucleotide sequence: TGTGCCTGGAGTGTACTAGGAGATCAGCCCCAGCATTTT. Residues: CAWSVLGDQPQHF.

The gene calls are TRBV5-1 and TRBJ2-7; 9 bases line up with TRBD2. Germline V CDR1 and CDR2: SGHRS, YFSETQ. J lost 2 bases, V lost 2 bases, and 5 bases had no gene match. The CDR3 is made up of 15 amino acids. The CDR3 DNA sequence: TGCGCCAGCAGCTTTTGGGGCGGGAGGGCCTACGAGCAGTACTTC. The encoded protein is CASSFWGGRAYEQYF.

This clone has a single count. Relative to the germline gene, one junction end is altered; a read error may explain this. This chain links TRBV6-5 with TRBJ1-1, with a tentative D call TRBD1 (6 bases). CDR3 size: 14 residues. Germline CDR1 and CDR2: MNHEY and SVGAGI. In nucleotides, the CDR3 is TGTGCCAGCAGTTACACAGGGATGAAAACTGAAGCTTTCTTT. It is translated as CASSYTGMKTEAFF.

This rearrangement joins TRBV30 to TRBJ1-2; D is perhaps TRBD1 (5 bases). CDR1 is GTSNPN, CDR2 SVGIG, per germline (reference sequence). Trimming stripped 4 bases from V and 7 bases from J, with 10 bases between. The CDR3 covers 11 residues. The CDR3 DNA follows: TGTGCCTGGACCCCAGGGTTTGGCTACACCTTC. This codes for CAWTPGFGYTF.

The chain combines TRBV9 with TRBJ2-1, with D possibly matching TRBD2 (6 bases). Trimming took off 3 bases at V and 8 bases at J, with 6 bases between the two ends. The CDR3 has 11 residues. CDR1 SGDLS and CDR2 YYNGEE come from the germline V gene. As DNA, the CDR3 is TGTGCCAGCAGCGCGGGGGATGAGCAGTTCTTC. Amino acids: CASSAGDEQFF.

The V call is TRBV30, the J call TRBJ2-1; tentatively, D is TRBD2 (5 bases). The V gene lost 3 bases and the J gene lost 12 bases, with 18 bases spanning the gap. The CDR3 contains 13 residues. Germline CDR1 GTSNPN, CDR2 SVGIG (reference sequence). DNA of the CDR3: TGTGCCTGGAGCCCCCTAGCCTACATGGGGCAGTTCTTC. Protein: CAWSPLAYMGQFF.

Concerning this clone itself: Different DNA sequences within this sample yield the same CDR3. V is TRBV19 and J is TRBJ2-1, with 13 bases lining up with TRBD2. The CDR3 is made up of 13 amino acids. Germline V gives CDR1 LNHDA, CDR2 SQIVND (reference sequence). With V trimmed by 8 bases and J by 6 bases, 1 base remained unmatched. The CDR3 DNA follows: TGTGCCAGTGGACTAGCGGGAGTCAATGAGCAGTTCTTC. This sequence encodes CASGLAGVNEQFF.

The chain joins TRBV7-2 to TRBJ1-5; TRBD1 agrees at 9 bases. The CDR3 consists of 15 residues. Germline CDR1 and CDR2: SGHTA and FQGNSA. V lost 6 bases, J lost 6 bases, and 9 bases stayed unmatched. CDR3 in DNA: TGTGCCAGCAGTTCAACGACAGGGGGGGCTCAGCCCCAGCATTTT. This codes for CASSSTTGGAQPQHF. The whole variable domain, filled in from reference TRBV7-2 and TRBJ1-5, reads GAGVSQSPSNKVTEKGKDVELRCDPISGHTALYWYRQSLGQGLEFLIYFQGNSAPDKSGLPSDRFSAERTGGSVSTLTIQRTQQEDSAVYLCASSSTTGGAQPQHFGDGTRLSIL.

This chain connects TRBV7-2 to TRBJ1-1; the D gene is possibly TRBD1 (6 bases). Trimming removed 2 bases from V and 1 base from J, with 14 bases in between. The germline V gene encodes CDR1 SGHTA and CDR2 FQGNSA. The length of the CDR3 is 16 residues. CDR3 bases: TGTGCCAGCAGCTTACAATTTAGGGGGAGGAACACTGAAGCTTTCTTT. This sequence encodes CASSLQFRGRNTEAFF.

The chain recombines TRBV12-5 with TRBJ2-1; 7 bases match TRBD2. With 6 bases clipped from V and 7 bases from J, the junction kept 12 bases outside the gene matches. Germline loops: CDR1 LGHNT, CDR2 FRNRAP. The CDR3 has 15 residues. In DNA, the CDR3 is TGTGCTAGTGGCTATTTTCTGGCGGGAGTAAATGAGCAGTTCTTC. This gives the protein CASGYFLAGVNEQFF.

The chain links TRBV28 to TRBJ2-7, with TRBD2 identical over 9 bases. The CDR3 length is 18 residues. Germline CDR1 reads MDHEN; CDR2 reads SYDVKM. V lost 1 base to trimming and J lost 6 bases; unmatched junction nucleotides: 16. As DNA, the CDR3 is TGTGCCAGCAGTTTATTGGTGAGTGCGAGCGGGAGGACGGGCGAGCAGTACTTC. This codes for CASSLLVSASGRTGEQYF.

The chain carries TRBV7-2 and TRBJ2-1; 12 bases agree with TRBD2. Germline CDR1 is SGHTA and CDR2 is FQGNSA. V was clipped by 3 bases and J by 1 base; unmatched bases: 7. CDR3 length: 18 residues. The CDR3 spells CASSFGLAGGGSYNEQFF. In DNA form, the CDR3 reads TGTGCCAGCAGCTTTGGGCTAGCGGGAGGGGGGTCCTACAATGAGCAGTTCTTC.

This CDR3 reads CASSLAVTFYEQYF. The CDR3 DNA follows: TGTGCCAGCAGCTTGGCCGTGACATTCTACGAGCAGTACTTC. The V gene is TRBV5-8, the J gene TRBJ2-7; D is unresolved. Germline loops: CDR1 SGHTS, CDR2 YDEGEE. The CDR3 contains 14 residues. V lost 0 bases and J 3 bases, leaving 10 bases between the germline ends.

This clone was found once. The rearrangement joins TRBV29-1 to TRBJ2-7, with TRBD2 matching over 12 bases. The germline V gene has CDR1 SQVTM and CDR2 ANQGSEA. The CDR3 totals 18 residues. J lost 0 bases, V lost 1 base, and 10 bases had no gene match. The CDR3 DNA reads as TGCAGCGTTGAAGGCCTACTAGCGGGAGGACCTCCCTCCTACGAGCAGTACTTC. Encoded protein: CSVEGLLAGGPPSYEQYF.

J is TRBJ2-5 and V is TRBV7-8, with a tentative D call TRBD1 (6 bases). Per germline, CDR1 SGHVS and CDR2 FQNEAQ. Trimming left V 8 bases short and J 5 bases short, with 15 bases between. This CDR3 has 13 amino acids. CDR3 amino acids: CASSQGRVETQYF. CDR3 sequence (DNA): TGTGCCAGCTCTCAGGGGCGGGTTGAGACCCAGTACTTC.

The J gene is TRBJ2-7, the V gene TRBV7-2, with 10 bases fitting TRBD1. Germline V gene data show CDR1 as SGHTA and CDR2 as FQGNSA. The CDR3 spans 19 residues. Germline trimming cut 5 bases from V and 2 bases from J; bases unmatched to any gene: 18. CDR3 bases: TGTGCCAGCAGCCGTTTTGCGAAACTCCGGGACAGGGGTACCTACGAGCAGTACTTC. Translation: CASSRFAKLRDRGTYEQYF.